The 10 T cell receptor beta chains below were found in one sample sequenced in a study of cytomegalovirus exposure and HLA in healthy donors. This PCR relied on a set of 60 Vbeta primers and 13 Jbeta primers. Repertoires were generated with immunoSEQ multiplex PCR, while TCRdb's copy carries only in-frame clones and drops some. The sample carries 120,000 to 150,000 clones, approximately 72% recorded once. Specimen: PBMCs. These receptor sequences come from a man aged 40-49 years in good health and CMV-seronegative.

This clone was seen just once. The chain is built from TRBV7-9 and TRBJ1-5, with a possible D match to TRBD1 (5 bases). Germline-derived CDR1 and CDR2 are SEHNR and FQNEAQ (reference sequence). Deletions cut 4 bases from V and 7 bases from J, with 14 bases between. The CDR3 loop spans 14 amino acids. The CDR3 coding sequence is TGTGCCAGCAGCTCCCACCAGGGTGGACAGCCCCAGCATTTT. Amino acids: CASSSHQGGQPQHF.

This chain uses TRBV28 with TRBJ2-1; perhaps TRBD2 as D (6 bases). This CDR3 has 13 amino acids. Between the trimmed V and J ends, which lost 3 bases and 9 bases, there was a span of 12 bases. Germline values: CDR1 MDHEN, CDR2 SYDVKM. This CDR3 reads CASSLRGDSEQFF. The CDR3 nucleotides are TGTGCCAGCAGTTTGCGGGGCGACAGTGAGCAGTTCTTC. Drawing the rest from reference TRBV28 and TRBJ2-1, the complete variable domain is DVKVTQSSRYLVKRTGEKVFLECVQDMDHENMFWYRQDPGLGLRLIYFSYDVKMKEKGDIPEGYSVSREKKERFSLILESASTNQTSMYLCASSLRGDSEQFFGPGTRLTVL.

The gene calls are TRBV5-6 and TRBJ1-4; D is possibly TRBD1 (5 bases). Germline V gives CDR1 SGHDT, CDR2 YYEEEE. The ends were cut back, 0 bases at V and 7 bases at J, with 10 bases in the middle. CDR3 size: 14 residues. CDR3 sequence: CASSLGTRFEKLFF. As DNA, the CDR3 is TGTGCCAGCAGCTTGGGGACAAGATTTGAAAAACTGTTTTTT.

V usage is TRBV4-1 and J usage is TRBJ1-5; D call uncertain. The CDR3 sequence is 14 residues long. V lost 0 bases to trimming and J lost 7 bases, with 10 bases between them. Germline CDR1 reads MGHRA; CDR2 reads YSYEKL. CDR3 in DNA: TGCGCCAGCAGCCAAGATGAGGGTCGACAGCCCCAGCATTTT. It codes for CASSQDEGRQPQHF.

There are a few counts of this clone. V gene TRBV19 combines with J gene TRBJ1-1; D gene ambiguous. The CDR3 is made up of 15 amino acids. Trimming pared 7 bases from V and 0 bases from J, leaving 15 bases between. CDR1 and CDR2 from the germline V gene are LNHDA and SQIVND (reference sequence). CDR3 sequence reads: CASTTTRHLNTEAFF. The CDR3 bases are TGTGCCAGTACCACGACGAGACACTTGAACACTGAAGCTTTCTTT.

The chain couples TRBV2 to TRBJ2-4; D may be TRBD2 (6 bases). Per germline, CDR1 SNHLY and CDR2 FYNNEI. The CDR3 totals 16 residues. Trimming left V 5 bases short and J 1 base short, with 15 bases between. The CDR3 sequence is CASSFSGGEAKNIQYF. CDR3 DNA sequence: TGTGCCAGCAGTTTTTCCGGGGGAGAGGCCAAAAACATTCAGTACTTC. The whole variable domain, filled in from reference TRBV2 and TRBJ2-4, reads EPEVTQTPSHQVTQMGQEVILRCVPISNHLYFYWYRQILGQKVEFLVSFYNNEISEKSEIFDDQFSVERPDGSNFTLKIRSTKLEDSAMYFCASSFSGGEAKNIQYFGAGTRLSVL.

The CDR3 here is CASSLGITAGNTIYF. CDR3 sequence (DNA): TGCGCCAGCAGCTTGGGCATTACGGCTGGAAACACCATATATTTT. This sequence joins TRBV5-1 and TRBJ1-3, with no clear D. The V gene's germline CDR1 is SGHRS and CDR2 YFSETQ. This CDR3 contains 15 residues. The ends were cut back, 0 bases at V and 2 bases at J, with 9 bases in the middle.

The gene calls are TRBV28 and TRBJ2-7; 7 bases are shared with TRBD2. CDR3 length: 14 residues. With 5 bases clipped from V and 3 bases from J, the junction kept 7 bases outside the gene matches. Germline V gives CDR1 MDHEN, CDR2 SYDVKM. The chain's CDR3 is CASSPLGGYYEQYF. The CDR3 DNA reads as TGTGCCAGCAGTCCCCTGGGGGGGTACTACGAGCAGTACTTC.

V gene TRBV7-9 combines with J gene TRBJ1-2; 7 nucleotides align to TRBD1. V lost 6 bases and J lost 4; bases outside the gene matches: 5. This CDR3 contains 13 residues. CDR1 and CDR2 (germline): SEHNR, FQNEAQ (reference sequence). CDR3 coding DNA: TGTGCCAGCAGTAGACGGGACAGCTATGGCTACACCTTC. Translation: CASSRRDSYGYTF.

The chain recombines TRBV4-3 with TRBJ1-5; TRBD1 aligns across 7 bases. The CDR3 length is 18 residues. CDR1 LGHNA and CDR2 YSLEER come from the germline V gene. The V gene end was trimmed by 1 base and the J gene end by 0 bases; junction bases not matched to a gene: 9. The CDR3 is CASSQVRQGGYSNQPQHF. The CDR3 nucleotides are TGCGCCAGCAGCCAAGTGAGACAGGGAGGATATAGCAATCAGCCCCAGCATTTT.